This TCR beta chain was documented in a study of blood T cells in healthy people across ages. Donors were systemically healthy Caucasian individuals from Russia aged roughly 6 to 90 years. Drawn from each donor were 7.5 to 10 milliliters of peripheral blood. Then a second PCR, running about 6 to 12 cycles, was carried out with a sample-barcoded 5' primer and a J-beta primer mix. A single record per CDR3 protein comes from TCRdb applying MiXCR to the 5' RACE reads. The sample carries hundreds of thousands of distinct CDR3 sequences, 58% recorded once. The V gene lost 5 bases and the J gene lost 4 bases, with 12 bases spanning the gap. The germline gives CDR1 SEHNR, CDR2 FQNEAQ (reference sequence). The CDR3 has 13 amino acids. Broader study findings: Naive T cell percentage and TCR beta diversity correlated strongly. Estimated diversity across one million T cells was deemed an underestimate.

Worth noting for this clonotype: No antigen is known for it.

This sequence joins TRBV7-9 and TRBJ2-7, with a tentative D call TRBD1 (6 bases). The sequencing sample was made of blood. This TCR was recovered from a man aged 55 to 70 in good health. The CDR3 bases are TGTGCCAGCAGCAGGGACACGGGATACGAGCAGTACTTC. Its translation: CASSRDTGYEQYF.